This TCR beta chain was identified during a study of blood T cell repertoires in COVID-19. Study summary: The origin of the acute and convalescent COVID-19 samples was the United States, Italy and Spain. T cells, B-cell-depleted T cells, or PBMCs provided the cDNA or gDNA that served as material.

Only in-frame clones appear in the TCRdb table, and some are missing; sequencing was by immunoSEQ multiplex PCR. The table has 200,000 to 250,000 clones, roughly 75% seen once. From germline, CDR1 is SEHNR and CDR2 FQNEAQ (reference sequence). The V and J ends lost 3 bases and 6 bases, in that order; junction bases with no gene match: 5. The CDR3 sequence is 15 residues long. The genes are TRBV7-9 and TRBJ2-1, with 10 bases fitting TRBD2. What was sequenced was peripheral blood. This TCR came from a woman in her 70s with acute or convalescent COVID-19. DNA for the CDR3: TGTGCCAGCAGCTTTTTCCTAGCGGGAGTCAATGAGCAGTTCTTC. The encoded protein is CASSFFLAGVNEQFF. Looking up the rest from reference TRBV7-9 and TRBJ2-1 gives the full variable domain: DTGVSQNPRHKITKRGQNVTFRCDPISEHNRLYWYRQTLGQGPEFLTYFQNEAQLEKSRLLSDRFSAERPKGSFSTLEIQRTEQGDSAMYLCASSFFLAGVNEQFFGPGTRLTVL.